What follows are 14 T cell receptor beta chains derived from one specimen sequenced in a study of T cell responses to AZD1222 COVID-19 vaccine. Generated by immunoSEQ multiplex PCR, the TCRdb table keeps only in-frame clones and is missing some. Of around 91,000 clones listed, approximately 90% are singletons. Sequencing was performed on peripheral blood, taken on day 0 of AZD1222 vaccination. The receptors shown here come from an adult in good health.

The CDR3 bases are TGTGCCAGCCGGGTTGGCACTGAAGCTTTCTTT. Amino acid sequence: CASRVGTEAFF. V is TRBV2 and J is TRBJ1-1; D unresolved. The CDR3 runs 11 residues. The ends were cut back, 8 bases at V and 4 bases at J, with 8 bases in the middle. The germline gives CDR1 SNHLY, CDR2 FYNNEI.

V is TRBV7-9 and J is TRBJ1-5; D is unclear. CDR3 length: 13 residues. The ends were cut back, 1 base at V and 5 bases at J, with 6 bases in the middle. Germline CDR1 and CDR2: SEHNR and FQNEAQ (reference sequence). The CDR3 here is CASSLGEYQPQHF. Written as DNA, the CDR3 is TGTGCCAGCAGCTTAGGAGAGTATCAGCCCCAGCATTTT.

J is TRBJ1-4 and V is TRBV7-9; 8 positions match TRBD1. The CDR3 is 12 residues long. Germline lookup yields CDR1 SEHNR and CDR2 FQNEAQ (reference sequence). Written as DNA, the CDR3 is TGTGTCATCGGACAGGGTAACGAAAAACTGTTTTTT. It yields the protein CVIGQGNEKLFF.

The chain couples TRBV10-3 to TRBJ1-6; D is undetermined. The germline V and J ends were trimmed by 0 bases and 9 bases, with 3 bases remaining between them. Germline-derived CDR1 and CDR2 are ENHRY and SYGVKD. The CDR3 spans 12 residues. For the CDR3, the DNA is TGTGCCATCAGTGAGTCGCTTTCACCCCTCCACTTT. Its translation is CAISESLSPLHF.

The chain couples TRBV15 to TRBJ2-7; tentatively, D is TRBD2 (5 bases). The V end was cut by 3 bases, the J end by 0 bases, with 15 bases between. Germline loops: CDR1 LNHNV, CDR2 YYDKDF (reference sequence). This CDR3 region has 16 residues. For the CDR3, the DNA is TGTGCCACCAGCAGGACGGGAAGGCAGAGCTCCTACGAGCAGTACTTC. Amino acid sequence: CATSRTGRQSSYEQYF.

The table lists this clone with a count of one. In DNA form, the CDR3 reads TGCGCCAGCAGGGAGACGGGGGTGACCTACGAGCAGTACTTC. Translating it yields CASRETGVTYEQYF. The rearrangement uses TRBV5-1 and TRBJ2-7; D is perhaps TRBD2 (6 bases). V lost 5 bases to trimming and J lost 2 bases, with 14 bases between them. Germline CDR1 SGHRS, CDR2 YFSETQ. CDR3 length: 14 amino acids.

This clone was recorded once. The chain uses TRBV24-1 and TRBJ2-7; D is undetermined. Germline CDR1 reads KGHDR; CDR2 reads SFDVKD. The CDR3 is 11 amino acids. V lost 0 bases and J 5 bases, leaving 1 base between the germline ends. The CDR3 sequence: CATSDLHEQYF. CDR3 nucleotide sequence: TGTGCCACCAGTGATTTGCACGAGCAGTACTTC.

The V gene is TRBV7-6, the J gene TRBJ2-4; TRBD2 aligns across 14 bases. Germline-derived CDR1 and CDR2 are SGHVS and FNYEAQ. With V trimmed by 5 bases and J by 6 bases, 3 bases remained unmatched. The CDR3 totals 15 residues. Written as DNA, the CDR3 is TGTGCCAGCAGCGGGACTAGCGGGAGTGGAAACATTCAGTACTTC. Residues: CASSGTSGSGNIQYF.

This clone was seen a few times. The chain uses TRBV9 and TRBJ2-1, with D tentatively TRBD1 (5 bases). CDR3 size: 13 residues. In germline, CDR1 is SGDLS, CDR2 YYNGEE. V was shortened by 0 bases and J by 10 bases, with 11 bases between the two germline ends. The CDR3 here is CASSVARTREQFF. Written as DNA, the CDR3 is TGTGCCAGCAGCGTAGCTCGGACAAGGGAGCAGTTCTTC.

The chain links TRBV28 to TRBJ1-1; weak D call: TRBD1 (5 bases). CDR1 is MDHEN and CDR2 is SYDVKM in the germline V gene. The CDR3 length is 11 residues. V lost 6 bases and J lost 4, with 6 bases in between. The CDR3 nucleotides are TGTGCCAGCAGGGGGCTCACTGAAGCTTTCTTT. Translating it yields CASRGLTEAFF.

This chain links TRBV6-2 or TRBV6-3 with TRBJ2-7; 9 bases map to TRBD2. The CDR3 runs 15 residues. CDR1 MNHEY and CDR2 SVGEGT come from the germline V gene. V was clipped by 4 bases and J by 4 bases; unmatched bases: 8. DNA of the CDR3: TGTGCCAGCAGTTCCTGGGGGACTAGCTCATACGAGCAGTACTTC. Its translation is CASSSWGTSSYEQYF.

The J gene is TRBJ2-7, the V gene TRBV7-8; no firm D call. Germline CDR1 is SGHVS and CDR2 is FQNEAQ. The CDR3 runs 12 residues. V lost 5 bases to trimming and J lost 3 bases, with 8 bases between them. The CDR3: CASSPNGYEQYF. DNA for the CDR3: TGTGCCAGCAGCCCCAACGGCTACGAGCAGTACTTC.

The chain combines TRBV5-4 with TRBJ1-4, with a weak D call TRBD1 (6 bases). The CDR3 has 15 amino acids. The V end was cut by 5 bases, the J end by 5 bases, with 16 bases between. Germline CDR1 reads SGHNT; CDR2 reads YYREEE (reference sequence). CDR3 DNA sequence: TGTGCCAGCAGTGACCCGGGACACCAGAATGAAAAACTGTTTTTT. Its protein is CASSDPGHQNEKLFF.

The chain recombines TRBV5-1 with TRBJ1-1, with D tentatively TRBD1 (6 bases). V lost 2 bases and J 4 bases, leaving 15 bases between the germline ends. This CDR3 has 15 residues. The germline gives CDR1 SGHRS, CDR2 YFSETQ. The CDR3 reads CASSFNGQIGTEAFF. Here the CDR3 DNA reads TGCGCCAGCAGCTTTAACGGACAGATCGGCACTGAAGCTTTCTTT. Full variable domain (missing parts from reference TRBV5-1 and TRBJ1-1): KAGVTQTPRYLIKTRGQQVTLSCSPISGHRSVSWYQQTPGQGLQFLFEYFSETQRNKGNFPGRFSGRQFSNSRSEMNVSTLELGDSALYLCASSFNGQIGTEAFFGQGTRLTVV.